This T cell receptor beta chain was documented in a study of blood T cell repertoires in COVID-19. About the research overall: Sites in the United States, Italy and Spain provided acute and convalescent COVID-19 samples. The cDNA or gDNA used as material had been derived from T cells, B-cell-depleted T cells, or PBMCs.

The CDR3 length is 13 residues. V lost 3 bases to trimming and J lost 2 bases, with 6 bases between them. In germline, CDR1 is MNHEY, CDR2 SMNVEV (reference sequence). In the authors' workflow: Amplification with reference gene primers provided the estimates of nucleated cell counts. Libraries were prepared by immunoSEQ multiplex PCR; TCRdb keeps only in-frame clonotypes and omits some of them. V, J and clone size were drawn from that table, and D and trimming were deduced from the DNA. The sample carries about 170,000 clones, around nine tenths recorded once. Sequenced sample: peripheral blood. The chain couples TRBV27 to TRBJ2-3; no firm D call. The sequence was collected from a man in his 70s with acute or convalescent COVID-19. The CDR3 DNA reads TGTGCCAGCAGTTTCCGCTACACAGATACGCAGTATTTT. Protein: CASSFRYTDTQYF.